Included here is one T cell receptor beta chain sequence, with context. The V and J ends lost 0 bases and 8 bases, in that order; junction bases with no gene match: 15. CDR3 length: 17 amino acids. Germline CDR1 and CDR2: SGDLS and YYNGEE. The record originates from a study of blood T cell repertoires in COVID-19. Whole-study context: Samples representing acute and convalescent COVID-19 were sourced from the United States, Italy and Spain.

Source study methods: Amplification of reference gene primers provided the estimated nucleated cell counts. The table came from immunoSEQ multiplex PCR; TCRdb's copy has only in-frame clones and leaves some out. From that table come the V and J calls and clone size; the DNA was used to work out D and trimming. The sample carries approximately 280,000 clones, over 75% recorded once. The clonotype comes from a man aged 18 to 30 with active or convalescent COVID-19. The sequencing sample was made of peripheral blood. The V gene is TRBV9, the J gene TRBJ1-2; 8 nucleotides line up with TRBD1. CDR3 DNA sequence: TGTGCCAGCAGCGTAGTCGATGGAGGACAGGGACTGGGAGGCTACACCTTC. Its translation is CASSVVDGGQGLGGYTF.